This T cell receptor (beta chain) was recovered during a study of shared clonotypes between healthy human individuals. Study context: Three plates each covered CD4 naive and memory; CD8 naive two, CD8 memory one.

The junction had 9 bases not matched to a gene; V was cut back by 4 bases and J by 1 base. This CDR3 comprises 16 residues. Per germline, CDR1 SGHVS and CDR2 FQNEAQ. In replicate PCRs of sorted subsets, approximately 200 ng DNA, tens of thousands of T cell genomes, was used. Profiling relied on immunoSEQ multiplex PCR, and the TCRdb table lists in-frame clones only, not all of them. The sample records 740,000 or so clones, 55% to 85% being singletons. Sequencing was carried out using memory CD4+ T cells sorted from blood. The subset here: CD45RA-negative fraction. The clonotype originates from a woman between 25 and 40 years old in good health. The chain has TRBV7-8 and TRBJ1-2; 7 nucleotides match TRBD1. In nucleotides, the CDR3 is TGTGCCAGCAGCTCACACCGGGACAGCCTTAACTATGGCTACACCTTC. It specifies CASSSHRDSLNYGYTF.